A selection of T cell receptor beta chains follows, all from one sample in a study of a mutant IDH1 vaccine in newly diagnosed glioma. Their target antigens are unknown. Profiled with immunoSEQ multiplex PCR; TCRdb holds only in-frame clones, not every one. The sample includes under 35,000 clones, 90% of them seen just once. The source material was PBMCs, sampled from a glioma patient whose treatment included an IDH1 peptide vaccine. The receptor source for this set is a man between 18 and 29 years old with glioma. Both conserved end residues are part of each CDR3. A D gene is named only where the DNA matches it firmly. Not all rows give a size; the values are once, few, many and, for expanded clones, a class.

size: -
J: TRBJ2-7
D: -
V: TRBV29-1
DNA: TGCAGCGTGTCTCTCTACGACTCCTACGAGCAGTACTTC
CDR3: CSVSLYDSYEQYF

size: -
J: TRBJ1-1
D: -
V: TRBV5-4
DNA: TGTGCCAGCAGCTTGAGGGGGGGATCCCCAAATACTGAAGCTTTCTTT
CDR3: CASSLRGGSPNTEAFF

size: -
J: TRBJ1-2
D: -
V: TRBV18
DNA: TGTGCCAGCTCACCACGAAAAACAGAGGTTGGCTATGGCTACACCTTC
CDR3: CASSPRKTEVGYGYTF

size: few
J: TRBJ1-1
D: -
V: TRBV6-5
DNA: TGTGCCAGCAGTTACTTGCACAGTTCTGAAGCTTTCTTT
CDR3: CASSYLHSSEAFF

size: -
J: TRBJ1-2
D: -
V: TRBV6-5
DNA: TGTGCCAGCAGTTACAGGGTTGACTATGGCTACACCTTC
CDR3: CASSYRVDYGYTF

size: -
J: TRBJ2-7
D: -
V: TRBV5-4
DNA: TGTGCCAGCAGCGAATTACAGGGTCCCGCTTCCTTATACGAGCAGTACTTC
CDR3: CASSELQGPASLYEQYF

size: -
J: TRBJ1-1
D: -
V: TRBV9
DNA: TGTGCCAGCAGCTCCATGGGAGGGAACACTGAAGCTTTCTTT
CDR3: CASSSMGGNTEAFF

size: -
J: TRBJ2-5
D: TRBD1
V: TRBV14
DNA: TGTGCCAGCAGCCAACTCGGGACAGGCGCAGAGACCCAGTACTTC
CDR3: CASSQLGTGAETQYF

size: -
J: TRBJ1-5
D: TRBD1
V: TRBV28
DNA: TGTGCCAGCAGTTTAACCAGGGGGGATCAGCCCCAGCATTTT
CDR3: CASSLTRGDQPQHF

size: -
J: TRBJ1-1
D: -
V: TRBV5-4
DNA: TGTGCCAGCAGTTTGACAGGCATGAACACTGAAGCTTTCTTT
CDR3: CASSLTGMNTEAFF

size: -
J: TRBJ2-5
D: -
V: TRBV7-2
DNA: TGTGCCAGCAGTCAGGGGCGGACCCAGTACTTC
CDR3: CASSQGRTQYF

size: few
J: TRBJ1-2
D: -
V: TRBV2
DNA: TGTGCCAGCAGTGAGGGGGGGTGGGGCTACACCTTC
CDR3: CASSEGGWGYTF

size: -
J: TRBJ2-7
D: -
V: TRBV6-5
DNA: TGTGCCAGCAGCCGCGGGGACAGTCAAACCTACGAGCAGTACTTC
CDR3: CASSRGDSQTYEQYF

size: -
J: TRBJ1-2
D: -
V: TRBV4-2
DNA: TGTGCCAGCAGCCAAGAGACAGCTTCTGGCTACACCTTC
CDR3: CASSQETASGYTF

size: -
J: TRBJ2-2
D: TRBD1
V: TRBV5-1
DNA: TGCGCCAGCAGCTCCCTAATTGCGGGACAGGGGGCTGGCGGGGAGCTGTTTTTT
CDR3: CASSSLIAGQGAGGELFF

size: -
J: TRBJ2-7
D: TRBD2
V: TRBV4-2
DNA: TGTGCCAGCACCCCGGGACTAGGGTACTACGAGCAGTACTTC
CDR3: CASTPGLGYYEQYF

size: -
J: TRBJ1-4
D: TRBD1
V: TRBV6-5
DNA: TGTGCCAGCAGCTTCGACAGGGGAAAGGAAAAACTGTTTTTT
CDR3: CASSFDRGKEKLFF

size: -
J: TRBJ2-2
D: -
V: TRBV6-5
DNA: TGTGCCAGCAGATACCCCTCCGGGGAGCTGTTTTTT
CDR3: CASRYPSGELFF

size: -
J: TRBJ2-7
D: -
V: TRBV6-5
DNA: TGTGCCAGCAGCCCCCCTGGACCTACGGAGCAGTACTTC
CDR3: CASSPPGPTEQYF

size: -
J: TRBJ1-1
D: -
V: TRBV6-5
DNA: TGTGCCAGCAGTTACGTGGGGAGCACTGAAGCTTTCTTT
CDR3: CASSYVGSTEAFF

size: -
J: TRBJ2-2
D: -
V: TRBV13
DNA: TGTGCCAGCAGCTCGACAGGGAGGCTAAACACCGGGGAGCTGTTTTTT
CDR3: CASSSTGRLNTGELFF

size: -
J: TRBJ2-1
D: TRBD2
V: TRBV29-1
DNA: TGCAGCGTTGTAGGGACTAGCGGGCCGTCCTACAATGAGCAGTTCTTC
CDR3: CSVVGTSGPSYNEQFF

size: -
J: TRBJ1-5
D: TRBD1
V: TRBV9
DNA: TGTGCCAGCAGCGCGACACAGGGGCCCCAGCCCCAGCATTTT
CDR3: CASSATQGPQPQHF

size: -
J: TRBJ1-2
D: -
V: TRBV7-9
DNA: TGTGCCAGCAGCCCCGCCAACTATGGCTACACCTTC
CDR3: CASSPANYGYTF

size: -
J: TRBJ2-1
D: -
V: TRBV6-5
DNA: TGTGCCAGCAGTTACTCGGATGACATATACAATGAGCAGTTCTTC
CDR3: CASSYSDDIYNEQFF

size: -
J: TRBJ1-2
D: -
V: TRBV7-9
DNA: TGTGCCAGCAGCTTAGGATCTGGTGGGGGCCGTGGCTACACCTTC
CDR3: CASSLGSGGGRGYTF

size: -
J: TRBJ2-7
D: -
V: TRBV30
DNA: TGTGCCTGGACTGCCCCCGGACAGAGCTCCTACGAGCAGTACTTC
CDR3: CAWTAPGQSSYEQYF

size: -
J: TRBJ2-5
D: TRBD2
V: TRBV28
DNA: TGTGCCAGCAGTCCCGGAGTAGCGGGAGGCGGTGAGACCCAGTACTTC
CDR3: CASSPGVAGGGETQYF

size: medium-sized
J: TRBJ1-5
D: -
V: TRBV5-5
DNA: TGTGCCAGCAGCCCCTTTATTGGCAGGGCCAACGGCAATCAGCCCCAGCATTTT
CDR3: CASSPFIGRANGNQPQHF

size: -
J: TRBJ2-7
D: -
V: TRBV20-1
DNA: TGCAGTGCCCGGACTGCCCGCGAGCAGTACTTC
CDR3: CSARTAREQYF

size: -
J: TRBJ1-2
D: -
V: TRBV4-3
DNA: TGCGCCAGCAGCCAAGACTCGCGTAACTATGGCTACACCTTC
CDR3: CASSQDSRNYGYTF

size: once
J: TRBJ1-1
D: -
V: TRBV6-1
DNA: TGTGCCAGCAGTTATCAGGGGACCACTGAAGCTTTCTTT
CDR3: CASSYQGTTEAFF

size: -
J: TRBJ1-2
D: -
V: TRBV6-5
DNA: TGTGCCAGCAGTTATGAGCAGGCAGCTATACTTGGGGGCTACACCTTC
CDR3: CASSYEQAAILGGYTF

size: -
J: TRBJ2-1
D: -
V: TRBV2
DNA: TGTGCCAGCAGTGAAGCGGGAGGGGGCCTCCCTAACCCGCCCTACAATGAGCAGTTCTTC
CDR3: CASSEAGGGLPNPPYNEQFF

size: -
J: TRBJ1-2
D: TRBD1
V: TRBV5-5
DNA: TGTGCCAGCAGCTTGTGGCAGGGACAGGGCTACACCTTC
CDR3: CASSLWQGQGYTF

size: few
J: TRBJ1-2
D: TRBD1
V: TRBV29-1
DNA: TGCAGCGTTGAAGACGTTAACAGGGGTGGCTACACCTTC
CDR3: CSVEDVNRGGYTF

size: -
J: TRBJ1-5
D: -
V: TRBV7-9
DNA: TGTGCCAGCAGCTTAGGGGCCAGTCAGCCCCAGCATTTT
CDR3: CASSLGASQPQHF

size: -
J: TRBJ1-5
D: -
V: TRBV5-8
DNA: TGTGCCAGCAGCTGGCCGGGGGCAAATCAGCCCCAGCATTTT
CDR3: CASSWPGANQPQHF

size: once
J: TRBJ2-7
D: TRBD1
V: TRBV25-1
DNA: TGTGCCAGCAGTTTAGGACAGGGGGCGTACGAGCAGTACTTC
CDR3: CASSLGQGAYEQYF

size: -
J: TRBJ2-7
D: -
V: TRBV5-1
DNA: TGCGCCAGCAGCTTCGACGGGGGCTCCTACGAGCAGTACTTC
CDR3: CASSFDGGSYEQYF

size: -
J: TRBJ1-1
D: -
V: TRBV5-1
DNA: TGCGCCAGCAGCATCGGGGCGTCTTCTGAAGCTTTCTTT
CDR3: CASSIGASSEAFF

size: -
J: TRBJ2-1
D: TRBD2
V: TRBV5-6
DNA: TGTGCCAGCAGCTCGGGACTAGCGGTCTTCTACAATGAGCAGTTCTTC
CDR3: CASSSGLAVFYNEQFF

size: -
J: TRBJ2-5
D: -
V: TRBV5-5
DNA: TGTGCCAGCAGCAGCGGACAGATCCAAGAGACCCAGTACTTC
CDR3: CASSSGQIQETQYF

size: -
J: TRBJ2-6
D: TRBD1
V: TRBV7-9
DNA: TGTGCCAGCAAGGACAGGGCTGGGGCCAACGTCCTGACTTTC
CDR3: CASKDRAGANVLTF

size: once
J: TRBJ1-2
D: -
V: TRBV5-4
DNA: TGTGCCAGCAGCTCCGGACAGTTTAACTATGGCTACACCTTC
CDR3: CASSSGQFNYGYTF

size: -
J: TRBJ2-1
D: TRBD1
V: TRBV29-1
DNA: TGCAGCGTGGGGGACAGGGGGTTGGTACAGGGTGAGCAGTTCTTC
CDR3: CSVGDRGLVQGEQFF

size: -
J: TRBJ2-7
D: -
V: TRBV4-2
DNA: TGTGCCAGCAGCCAGGATCCAATCAGCTACGAGCAGTACTTC
CDR3: CASSQDPISYEQYF

size: -
J: TRBJ1-2
D: -
V: TRBV25-1
DNA: TGTGCCAGCAGTCCCCCTGGGACCGGAAACTATGGCTACACCTTC
CDR3: CASSPPGTGNYGYTF